The 11 T cell receptor beta chains below all came from one sample that was sequenced in a study of blood T cell repertoires in COVID-19. Assay: immunoSEQ multiplex PCR; the TCRdb copy retains only in-frame clones and omits some. The sample contains about 260,000 clones, roughly 80% of which appear only once. The sample taken for sequencing was peripheral blood. All receptors come from a woman in her 50s who had recovered from COVID-19.

This clone was counted at least ten times. The chain joins TRBV5-8 to TRBJ2-5; TRBD1 is a possible D gene (6 bases). V was shortened by 6 bases and J by 9 bases, with 15 bases between the two germline ends. Germline V gene lookup returns CDR1 SGHTS and CDR2 YDEGEE. The CDR3 contains 12 residues. Here the CDR3 reads CASTQGLRAQYF. The CDR3 DNA follows: TGTGCCAGCACCCAGGGGCTCCGGGCCCAGTACTTC.

The rearrangement uses TRBV6-2 or TRBV6-3 and TRBJ2-7; 9 nucleotides line up with TRBD2. This CDR3 region has 19 residues. From germline, CDR1 is MNHEY and CDR2 SVGEGT. The J segment lost 0 bases and the V segment lost 2 bases, leaving 14 bases of the junction unmatched. CDR3 nucleotides: TGTGCCAGCAGTTACCCGCTGCGATCCGGGACTAGCAACTCCTACGAGCAGTACTTC. It translates to CASSYPLRSGTSNSYEQYF.

This clone was counted once. The same CDR3 can be traced to other DNA sequences in this sample. The chain uses TRBV3-1 (or the pseudogene TRBV3-2) and TRBJ2-3; D remains unclear. V was clipped by 4 bases and J by 1 base, with 6 bases between them. The CDR3 covers 13 residues. Germline assignment: CDR1 LGHDT and CDR2 YNNKEL (reference sequence). The CDR3 loop is CASSPSGTDTQYF. Here the CDR3 DNA reads TGTGCCAGCAGCCCGAGTGGCACAGATACGCAGTATTTT.

The rearrangement joins TRBV7-2 to TRBJ1-5; D is unresolved. The V and J ends lost 4 bases and 7 bases respectively, with 8 bases between them. CDR1 is SGHTA, CDR2 FQGNSA, per germline. The CDR3 has 12 amino acids. Written as DNA, the CDR3 is TGTGCCAGCAGCTCCCAAGCCCAGCCCCAGCATTTT. Its translation is CASSSQAQPQHF.

V is TRBV19 and J is TRBJ2-7; 10 nucleotides align to TRBD1. The CDR3 is 15 amino acids. Germline V lookup: CDR1 LNHDA, CDR2 SQIVND (reference sequence). Trimming removed 3 bases from V and 4 bases from J; junction bases left unmatched: 6. Here the CDR3 reads CASSIAGQGFYEQYF. In DNA, the CDR3 is TGTGCCAGTAGTATCGCGGGACAGGGGTTTTACGAGCAGTACTTC.

V gene TRBV28 combines with J gene TRBJ1-2; D not resolved. Trimming took 7 bases from V and 7 from J, leaving 13 bases between them. Germline V gene data show CDR1 as MDHEN and CDR2 as SYDVKM. The CDR3 totals 12 residues. CDR3 DNA: TGTGCCAGCACCCCGCTAGAAGGTGGCTACACCTTC. Translation gives CASTPLEGGYTF.

The V and J genes are TRBV6-2 or TRBV6-3 and TRBJ2-7; maybe TRBD1 (5 bases). Trimming cost V 5 bases and J 4 bases, with 6 bases left between them. Germline loops: CDR1 MNHEY, CDR2 SVGEGT. This CDR3 comprises 11 residues. Here the CDR3 reads CASSKGYEQYF. CDR3 nucleotide sequence: TGTGCCAGCAGTAAGGGGTACGAGCAGTACTTC.

The chain joins TRBV6-5 to TRBJ2-1; 10 bases are a match to TRBD2. Germline CDR1 is MNHEY and CDR2 is SVGAGI. This CDR3 is built from 13 residues. The V gene end was trimmed by 7 bases and the J gene end by 8 bases; junction bases not matched to a gene: 5. The CDR3 bases are TGTGCCAGCAAGTCTAGCGGGGGCGATGAGCAGTTCTTC. It codes for CASKSSGGDEQFF.

The J gene is TRBJ2-3, the V gene TRBV5-1; 13 bases are a match to TRBD2. J gave up 0 bases and V 1 base, and 8 bases lay outside the gene matches. The CDR3 consists of 19 residues. Germline V gives CDR1 SGHRS, CDR2 YFSETQ. The CDR3 coding sequence is TGCGCCAGCAGCTTGCTCCGGACTAGCGGGGGCTCTAGCACAGATACGCAGTATTTT. Its translation is CASSLLRTSGGSSTDTQYF.

This clone was seen only once. The CDR3: CASNPQGLRETQYF. CDR3 nucleotide sequence: TGTGCCAGCAACCCGCAGGGGTTAAGGGAGACCCAGTACTTC. The rearrangement links TRBV6-5 to TRBJ2-5, with a possible D match to TRBD1 (6 bases). The CDR3 contains 14 residues. V was cut by 7 bases and J by 5 bases, with 17 bases left in between. The germline gives CDR1 MNHEY, CDR2 SVGAGI.

J is TRBJ2-7 and V is TRBV3-1 (or the pseudogene TRBV3-2), with TRBD1 identical over 8 bases. The junction had 19 bases not matched to a gene; V was cut back by 2 bases and J by 1 base. The CDR3 extends over 20 amino acids. Per the germline V gene, CDR1 is LGHDT and CDR2 is YNNKEL (reference sequence). CDR3 sequence (DNA): TGTGCCAGCAGCCAACGTAACCGGGACAGGAAGGTCTCTGAATCCTACGAGCAGTACTTC. This translates into CASSQRNRDRKVSESYEQYF.